The sequence of this T cell receptor beta chain was determined in a study of blood T cells in healthy people across ages. Healthy Caucasian individuals from Russia aged about 6 to 90 were enrolled as donors. The germline V gene has CDR1 SNHLY and CDR2 FYNNEI. The CDR3 extends over 11 amino acids. A sample-barcoded 5' primer and a J-beta primer mix were used in a second PCR of roughly 7 to 11 cycles. TCRdb passed the 5' RACE reads through MiXCR, listing each CDR3 protein once. The sample holds about 640,000 distinct CDR3 sequences; 58% are singletons and the top ten take around 37%. The rearrangement joins TRBV2 to TRBJ2-5; no firm D call. Judging by the DNA end, TRBJ2-7 fits better; the J call may be wrong. Source material: blood. The origin of this receptor is a man aged 55 to 70 in good health. CDR3 DNA sequence: TGTGCCAGCAATCGAGCCTACGAGCAGTACTTC. As protein: CASNRAYEQYF.